This entry features one T cell receptor (beta chain) sequence. Its specificity is not known. CDR3 length equals 13 residues. Between the trimmed V and J ends, which lost 2 bases and 3 bases, there was a span of 8 bases. From germline, CDR1 is SEHNR and CDR2 FQNEAQ (reference sequence). This sample is drawn from a study of shared clonotypes between healthy human individuals. The study, taken as a whole, reports: An anticipated effect of sequencing depth on clonotype sharing among donors was recognized. A limitation of the genetic and exposure-history diversity represented arose from few donors.

Each subset's genomic DNA was shared equally among a number of immunoSEQ plates. The repertoire was sequenced with immunoSEQ multiplex PCR; TCRdb's copy has only in-frame clones and lacks some. The table records about half a million clones, roughly 78% of them present only once. The sample comprised PBMCs. This sequence originates from a woman aged 40 to 50 in good health. Some clones in this sample may be carry-over from other donors' samples. The chain recombines TRBV7-9 with TRBJ2-7; D remains unclear. The CDR3 DNA reads as TGTGCCAGCAGCTTACCTTCTCTCTACGAGCAGTACTTC. This sequence encodes CASSLPSLYEQYF.